This T cell receptor beta chain was identified during a study of shared clonotypes between healthy human individuals. The repertoire was sequenced with immunoSEQ multiplex PCR; TCRdb's copy has only in-frame clones and lacks some. The top ten hold 0.5% to 0.65% of the sample, which has 1 million to 1.3 million clones, around 78% seen once. In germline, CDR1 is SGHRS, CDR2 YFSETQ. The CDR3 is made up of 14 amino acids. V was pared by 0 bases and J by 3 bases, with 9 bases between. Sequenced material: memory CD4+ T cells from PBMCs. Subset given: CD45RA-negative fraction. The rearrangement links TRBV5-1 to TRBJ1-2; D gene unclear. The TCR originated in a man younger than 35 in good health. Some clones in this sample may be carry-over from other donors' samples. The CDR3 here is CASSLDSQHYGYTF. CDR3 coding DNA: TGCGCCAGCAGCTTGGACTCCCAGCACTATGGCTACACCTTC. Supplemented by reference TRBV5-1 and TRBJ1-2, the full variable domain reads KAGVTQTPRYLIKTRGQQVTLSCSPISGHRSVSWYQQTPGQGLQFLFEYFSETQRNKGNFPGRFSGRQFSNSRSEMNVSTLELGDSALYLCASSLDSQHYGYTFGSGTRLTVV.